This T cell receptor (beta chain) is drawn from a study of cytomegalovirus exposure and HLA in healthy donors. Details on this clone: Its antigen remains unidentified.

Germline V gene data show CDR1 as SEHNR and CDR2 as FQNEAQ (reference sequence). The CDR3 length is 13 residues. V lost 5 bases, J lost 8 bases, and 12 bases lay in between. Study-wide points: About 87% or about 30% of the time was how often most TCR beta V segments were productive, according to an earlier analysis. When presence/absence was analysed, sequencing depth was taken to be roughly uniform across donors.

Vbeta (60) and Jbeta (13) primers were used in the PCR. Profiling relied on immunoSEQ multiplex PCR, and the TCRdb table lists in-frame clones only, not all of them. The sample has under 250,000 clones, over 70% seen once. The sequence was collected from an older woman in good health and CMV-seropositive. Sequenced: PBMCs. The V call is TRBV7-9, the J call TRBJ1-4, with D unclear. The CDR3 loop reads CASSRVPGEKLFF. The CDR3 DNA sequence: TGTGCCAGCAGCCGAGTTCCAGGCGAAAAACTGTTTTTT.